The 30 T cell receptor beta chains reported below all come from one sample, sequenced in a study of blood T cell repertoires in COVID-19. Clones were sequenced by immunoSEQ multiplex PCR, and TCRdb holds only the in-frame ones, with some missing. There are about 160,000 clones in the sample; more than 65% occur only once, and over 11% lies in the top ten. The sample taken for sequencing was peripheral blood. The receptors originated from a woman older than 75 with acute or convalescent COVID-19.

The V call is TRBV25-1, the J call TRBJ2-5; tentative D call: TRBD1 (5 bases). This CDR3 is built from 14 residues. V shed 5 bases and J shed 5 bases, with 15 bases lying between them. Germline V gene lookup returns CDR1 MGHDK and CDR2 SYGVNS. CDR3 sequence: CASSPPRGFETQYF. The DNA of the CDR3 is TGTGCCAGCAGTCCCCCAAGGGGTTTTGAGACCCAGTACTTC.

The chain joins TRBV12-3 or TRBV12-4 to TRBJ2-1; unclear D gene. Trimming removed 8 bases at V and 7 bases at J, with 15 bases between. The CDR3 sequence is 13 residues long. CDR3 sequence reads: CASGALERNEQFF. DNA of the CDR3: TGTGCCAGCGGAGCCCTGGAGAGAAATGAGCAGTTCTTC.

V and J are TRBV7-2 and TRBJ2-3; 16 nucleotides align to TRBD2. CDR3 size: 17 residues. Germline-derived CDR1 and CDR2 are SGHTA and FQGNSA. V trimming: 5 bases; J trimming: 7 bases; junction bases outside the gene matches: 9. CDR3 sequence reads: CASSPGTSGGARNTQYF. The CDR3, as DNA: TGTGCCAGCAGCCCCGGGACTAGCGGGGGGGCCCGGAATACGCAGTATTTT.

The chain uses TRBV9 and TRBJ1-2; the D is unclear. The V gene's germline CDR1 is SGDLS and CDR2 YYNGEE. Trimming removed 4 bases at V and 4 bases at J, with 11 bases between. The CDR3 has 13 residues. The CDR3 reads CASSRDTAYGYTF. In DNA, the CDR3 is TGTGCCAGCAGCAGAGACACGGCCTATGGCTACACCTTC.

This clone was picked up one time. The chain uses TRBV6-1 and TRBJ2-7; D possibly corresponds to TRBD1 (5 bases). The CDR3 has 13 residues. Deletions cut 1 base from V and 4 bases from J, with 8 bases between. Germline V lookup: CDR1 MNHNS, CDR2 SASEGT. CDR3: CASSEGRQYEQYF. In DNA, the CDR3 is TGTGCCAGCAGTGAAGGTAGACAGTACGAGCAGTACTTC.

The chain joins TRBV5-4 to TRBJ1-2, with TRBD1 matching over 9 bases. CDR1 SGHNT and CDR2 YYREEE come from the germline V gene (reference sequence). The ends lost 4 bases at V and 7 bases at J; junction bases unmatched: 8. The CDR3 is 14 amino acids. This chain's CDR3 is CASSIRTGAGGYTF. CDR3 DNA: TGTGCCAGCAGCATCCGGACAGGGGCAGGTGGCTACACCTTC.

CDR3 bases: TGTGCCAGCAGCTCAGACCTGGAGGGGATGGCAGATACGCAGTATTTT. It encodes CASSSDLEGMADTQYF. The rearrangement uses TRBV11-3 and TRBJ2-3; weak D call: TRBD2 (6 bases). The V gene's germline CDR1 is SGHNT and CDR2 YENEEA. The CDR3 covers 16 residues. Trimming left V 4 bases short and J 4 bases short, with 18 bases between. Full variable domain (rest looked up from reference TRBV11-3 and TRBJ2-3): EAGVVQSPRYKIIEKKQPVAFWCNPISGHNTLYWYLQNLGQGPELLIRYENEEAVDDSQLPKDRFSAERLKGVDSTLKIQPAELGDSAVYLCASSSDLEGMADTQYFGPGTRLTVL.

The chain has TRBV28 and TRBJ1-2; 10 positions match TRBD1. Trimming at V came to 7 bases and at J to 3 bases, leaving 14 bases not matched to a gene. The CDR3 sequence is 17 residues long. Germline loops: CDR1 MDHEN, CDR2 SYDVKM. CDR3 DNA sequence: TGTGCCAGCATCCCCCCGGGACAGGGGTCCCCCTACTATGGCTACACCTTC. Amino acid sequence: CASIPPGQGSPYYGYTF.

The J gene is TRBJ1-3, the V gene TRBV7-2; D is unresolved. CDR1 SGHTA and CDR2 FQGNSA come from the germline V gene. The CDR3 extends over 15 amino acids. Between the trimmed V and J ends, which lost 2 bases and 0 bases, there was a span of 8 bases. The CDR3 reads CASSLSPSSGNTIYF. In nucleotides, the CDR3 is TGTGCCAGCAGCTTATCCCCGAGCTCTGGAAACACCATATATTTT. Based on the CDR3 plus reference TRBV7-2 and TRBJ1-3, the full variable domain is GAGVSQSPSNKVTEKGKDVELRCDPISGHTALYWYRQSLGQGLEFLIYFQGNSAPDKSGLPSDRFSAERTGGSVSTLTIQRTQQEDSAVYLCASSLSPSSGNTIYFGEGSWLTVV.

The J gene is TRBJ1-1, the V gene TRBV5-1, with D perhaps matching TRBD1 (5 bases). Trimming removed 5 bases at V and 6 bases at J, with 17 bases between. CDR1 and CDR2 from the germline V gene are SGHRS and YFSETQ. CDR3 size: 14 residues. The CDR3 sequence: CASSRGGREAEAFF. The CDR3 nucleotides read TGCGCCAGCAGTAGGGGAGGCAGGGAGGCTGAAGCTTTCTTT.

This clone was recorded at least ten times. The chain is built from TRBV29-1 and TRBJ1-1; weak D call: TRBD1 (6 bases). The CDR3 covers 13 residues. V lost 3 bases and J lost 3, with 11 bases in between. Germline V gene sequence: CDR1 SQVTM, CDR2 ANQGSEA. The CDR3: CSVDGGAYTEAFF. The DNA of the CDR3 is TGCAGCGTTGATGGGGGCGCTTACACTGAAGCTTTCTTT. Drawing the rest from reference TRBV29-1 and TRBJ1-1, the complete variable domain is SAVISQKPSRDICQRGTSLTIQCQVDSQVTMMFWYRQQPGQSLTLIATANQGSEATYESGFVIDKFPISRPNLTFSTLTVSNMSPEDSSIYLCSVDGGAYTEAFFGQGTRLTVV.

The chain joins TRBV5-1 to TRBJ1-3; TRBD1 is a possible D gene (6 bases). The CDR3 length is 15 residues. V shed 4 bases and J shed 0 bases, with 11 bases lying between them. The germline CDR1 and CDR2 sequences are SGHRS and YFSETQ. The CDR3 spells CASSQQGGSGNTIYF. DNA of the CDR3: TGCGCCAGCAGCCAACAGGGTGGCTCTGGAAACACCATATATTTT.

V usage is TRBV19 and J usage is TRBJ1-2, with TRBD1 identical over 7 bases. The CDR3 totals 15 residues. Trimming removed 5 bases from V and 8 bases from J; junction bases left unmatched: 14. Germline assignment: CDR1 LNHDA and CDR2 SQIVND (reference sequence). The CDR3 sequence: CASSQRGRQGRGYTF. As DNA, the CDR3 is TGTGCCAGTAGTCAAAGGGGCCGACAGGGCCGCGGCTACACCTTC. Full variable domain (rest looked up from reference TRBV19 and TRBJ1-2): DGGITQSPKYLFRKEGQNVTLSCEQNLNHDAMYWYRQDPGQGLRLIYYSQIVNDFQKGDIAEGYSVSREKKESFPLTVTSAQKNPTAFYLCASSQRGRQGRGYTFGSGTRLTVV.

The chain has TRBV27 and TRBJ1-1; D is unclear. Trimming shortened V by 1 base and J by 3 bases, and 6 bases separated the two germline ends. CDR1 is MNHEY, CDR2 SMNVEV, per germline (reference sequence). The CDR3 length is 13 residues. The CDR3 protein is CASSLWLDTEAFF. The CDR3 DNA reads TGTGCCAGCAGTTTATGGCTGGACACTGAAGCTTTCTTT.

The chain combines TRBV5-1 with TRBJ2-5; 12 bases line up with TRBD2. There are 15 residues in the CDR3. V trimming: 4 bases; J trimming: 5 bases; junction bases outside the gene matches: 6. Germline V gene data show CDR1 as SGHRS and CDR2 as YFSETQ. The CDR3 reads CASSQTSGGSETQYF. The CDR3 DNA reads TGCGCCAGCAGCCAGACTAGCGGGGGCTCGGAGACCCAGTACTTC.

The V and J genes are TRBV30 and TRBJ2-1; D is perhaps TRBD2 (6 bases). V gave up 1 base and J gave up 4 bases, with 14 bases separating them. The CDR3 is made up of 15 amino acids. Germline V lookup: CDR1 GTSNPN, CDR2 SVGIG (reference sequence). The CDR3 region has the DNA TGTGCCTGGAGTGGGGCGGGGACTGCTTACAATGAGCAGTTCTTC. Protein sequence: CAWSGAGTAYNEQFF.

V is TRBV5-1 and J is TRBJ1-2; tentative D call: TRBD1 (5 bases). The CDR3 covers 13 residues. The V gene lost 7 bases and the J gene lost 4 bases, with 14 bases spanning the gap. The germline V gene has CDR1 SGHRS and CDR2 YFSETQ. CDR3 DNA: TGCGCCAGCTCTCCAGGAGGGGCCTATGGCTACACCTTC. Encoded protein: CASSPGGAYGYTF.

The chain has TRBV23-1 and TRBJ1-4; D might be TRBD1 (6 bases). TRBV23-1 is assigned to the ORF class and has an uncertain function. V lost 7 bases and J lost 6, with 15 bases in between. The CDR3 sequence is 14 residues long. The CDR3 is CASTGPGGDEKLFF. CDR3 bases: TGCGCCAGCACGGGGCCGGGGGGCGATGAAAAACTGTTTTTT.

The chain has TRBV7-9 and TRBJ2-3; D perhaps matches TRBD2 (5 bases). Germline-derived CDR1 and CDR2 are SEHNR and FQNEAQ (reference sequence). The V gene lost 5 bases and the J gene lost 4 bases, with 28 bases spanning the gap. There are 19 residues in the CDR3. DNA of the CDR3: TGTGCCAGCAGCCAGATGCAAGCGGTCCTTCAGTCCTCGGCAGATACGCAGTATTTT. This gives the protein CASSQMQAVLQSSADTQYF.

The rearrangement uses TRBV6-6 and TRBJ1-3; D may be TRBD1 (6 bases). The CDR3 sequence is 15 residues long. V lost 5 bases and J 2 bases, leaving 13 bases between the germline ends. The V gene's germline CDR1 is MNHNY and CDR2 SVGAGI (reference sequence). The CDR3 nucleotides read TGTGCCAGCAGTCCCAGGGGTCGGACTGGAAACACCATATATTTT. This codes for CASSPRGRTGNTIYF.

CDR3 amino acids: CASNQRGPSEETQYF. The CDR3 coding sequence is TGTGCCAGCAACCAGCGGGGGCCTTCTGAGGAGACCCAGTACTTC. V is TRBV6-5 and J is TRBJ2-5; TRBD2 agrees at 8 bases. J lost 5 bases, V lost 7 bases, and 12 bases had no gene match. This CDR3 has 15 amino acids. CDR1 and CDR2 (germline): MNHEY, SVGAGI.

This clone was observed a handful of times. This chain joins TRBV5-1 and TRBJ2-5; maybe TRBD1 (6 bases). From germline, CDR1 is SGHRS and CDR2 YFSETQ. V lost 4 bases and J lost 5, with 12 bases in between. This CDR3 is 13 amino acids long. Here the CDR3 DNA reads TGCGCCAGCAGCCTCAGGGGCAGGGAGACCCAGTACTTC. Protein product: CASSLRGRETQYF.

The chain carries TRBV29-1 and TRBJ1-5, with 10 bases matching TRBD1. Germline trimming cut 4 bases from V and 2 bases from J; bases unmatched to any gene: 8. The CDR3 totals 16 residues. Germline CDR1 reads SQVTM; CDR2 reads ANQGSEA. DNA of the CDR3: TGCAGCGTTGGGGGGACAGGGGAGTTGCGCAATCAGCCCCAGCATTTT. Translated, it gives CSVGGTGELRNQPQHF.

This chain joins TRBV5-1 and TRBJ1-1; 9 positions match TRBD1. Germline CDR1 reads SGHRS; CDR2 reads YFSETQ. CDR3 size: 16 residues. V was clipped by 4 bases and J by 0 bases; unmatched bases: 7. In DNA form, the CDR3 reads TGCGCCAGCAGCGGAACAGGGGGCCTCCTGAACACTGAAGCTTTCTTT. It yields the protein CASSGTGGLLNTEAFF.

The chain uses TRBV7-2 and TRBJ2-3; 8 nucleotides align to TRBD2. CDR1 is SGHTA, CDR2 FQGNSA, per germline. The CDR3 totals 15 residues. J lost 5 bases, V lost 0 bases, and 4 bases had no gene match. This chain's CDR3 is CASSLAGGAVDTQYF. The CDR3 nucleotides are TGTGCCAGCAGCTTAGCCGGGGGGGCGGTAGATACGCAGTATTTT.

This clone was seen a single time. The CDR3 is CASSMGRGDGELFF. The CDR3 nucleotides are TGTGCCAGTAGTATGGGTCGAGGTGACGGGGAGCTGTTTTTT. This chain links TRBV19 with TRBJ2-2, with D unclear. Germline V lookup: CDR1 LNHDA, CDR2 SQIVND (reference sequence). Trimming left V 3 bases short and J 7 bases short, with 12 bases between. The CDR3 loop spans 14 amino acids.

V usage is TRBV5-4 and J usage is TRBJ1-2; TRBD1 matches 7 bases. This CDR3 region has 13 residues. With V trimmed by 2 bases and J by 6 bases, 4 bases remained unmatched. Germline-derived CDR1 and CDR2 are SGHNT and YYREEE (reference sequence). Here the CDR3 reads CASSFQGVDGYTF. The CDR3 coding sequence is TGTGCCAGCAGCTTCCAGGGGGTGGATGGCTACACCTTC.

The chain is built from TRBV5-1 and TRBJ2-1; TRBD1 agrees at 9 bases. The CDR3 is made up of 15 amino acids. Germline values: CDR1 SGHRS, CDR2 YFSETQ. Trimming took 0 bases from V and 4 from J; bases not matched to a gene: 2. CDR3 sequence reads: CASSLEGQGYNEQFF. CDR3 DNA: TGCGCCAGCAGCTTGGAGGGACAGGGATACAATGAGCAGTTCTTC.

CDR3 amino acids: CASKGGDNTGELFF. In nucleotides, the CDR3 is TGTGCCAGCAAGGGGGGGGACAACACCGGGGAGCTGTTTTTT. The V and J genes are TRBV2 and TRBJ2-2, with D possibly matching TRBD2 (7 bases). The CDR3 runs to 14 residues. Germline loops: CDR1 SNHLY, CDR2 FYNNEI. V was pared by 7 bases and J by 2 bases, with 11 bases between.

The sample holds one count of this clone. CDR3 nucleotides: TGCGCCAGCAGCCATCCGGGACAGGGTGAGAACAATGAGCAGTTCTTC. This codes for CASSHPGQGENNEQFF. The chain links TRBV4-1 to TRBJ2-1; the match to TRBD1 covers 9 bases. The germline V gene has CDR1 MGHRA and CDR2 YSYEKL. The ends lost 3 bases at V and 5 bases at J; junction bases unmatched: 8. The CDR3 extends over 16 amino acids.